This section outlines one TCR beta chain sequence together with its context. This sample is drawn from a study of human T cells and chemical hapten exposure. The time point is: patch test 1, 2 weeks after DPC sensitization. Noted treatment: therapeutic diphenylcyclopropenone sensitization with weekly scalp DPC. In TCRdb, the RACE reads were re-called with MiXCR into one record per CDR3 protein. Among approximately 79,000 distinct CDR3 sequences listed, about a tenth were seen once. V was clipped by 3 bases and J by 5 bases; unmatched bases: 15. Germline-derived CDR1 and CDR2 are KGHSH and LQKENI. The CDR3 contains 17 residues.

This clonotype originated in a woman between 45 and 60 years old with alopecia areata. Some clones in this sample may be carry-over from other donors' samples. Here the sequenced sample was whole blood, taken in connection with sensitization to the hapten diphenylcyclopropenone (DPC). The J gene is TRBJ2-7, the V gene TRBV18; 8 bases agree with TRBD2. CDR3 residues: CASSPDLGSGRFHEQYF. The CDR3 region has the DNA TGTGCCAGCTCACCGGATTTGGGAAGCGGGAGATTCCACGAGCAGTACTTC.